This TCR beta chain was identified in a study of T cell responses to AZD1222 COVID-19 vaccine. The assay was immunoSEQ multiplex PCR, and TCRdb's table has in-frame clones only and misses some. The sample contains about 180,000 clones, approximately 86% of which appear only once. Germline values: CDR1 SGHVS, CDR2 FNYEAQ. This CDR3 spans 13 amino acids. Trimming shortened V by 5 bases and J by 1 base, and 8 bases separated the two germline ends. Whole-study findings and limits: Targets within unmutated variant regions were reportedly found for nearly half of spike-specific TCRs.

This clone has a single count. Its antigen is as yet unknown. The clonotype comes from an adult in good health. The chain links TRBV7-6 to TRBJ1-1; maybe TRBD1 (5 bases). The sequenced sample was peripheral blood, obtained on day 0 of AZD1222 vaccination. The CDR3 DNA reads as TGTGCCAGCAGCGTGACAGCGAACACTGAAGCTTTCTTT. It specifies CASSVTANTEAFF.